Reported below is one T cell receptor beta chain. The target antigen is unknown. The data derive from a study of T-cell reconstitution after alpha-beta-depleted transplantation in children. Germline CDR1 is LGHDT and CDR2 is YNNKEL (reference sequence). V lost 4 bases and J 6 bases, leaving 13 bases between the germline ends. The length of the CDR3 is 13 residues. TCRbeta library preparation incorporated unique molecular identifiers. TCRdb used MiXCR to reprocess the PCR reads, holding one entry per CDR3 protein. The sample contains fewer than 750,000 distinct CDR3 sequences, 27% of which appear only once. Overall study results and limits: At around two months after transplant, the alpha-beta T cells were reportedly derived from several hundred expanded clones that came from non-depleted graft cells. Elevated TCRbeta diversity at day 60 was traced, in some patients, to surviving recipient T cells and thymic progenitors.

This TCR was sampled from a boy under three years old with Wiskott-Aldrich syndrome, due to receive a stem cell transplant. Sequences were derived from PBMCs, sampled before TCRalphabeta/CD19-depleted stem cell transplant. This chain uses TRBV3-1 with TRBJ2-7; D unresolved. CDR3 bases: TGTGCCAGCAGCCCCACCACGTTCGGCGAGCAGTACTTC. Protein sequence: CASSPTTFGEQYF.